This is a list of T cell receptor beta chains from one sample in a study of identical twins. TCRdb analysed the 5' RACE reads with MiXCR anew, one entry per CDR3 protein. Here the sample spans some 300,000 distinct CDR3 sequences, approximately 13% being singletons. The sample was also linked to a second study, of yellow fever vaccine responses in identical twins.

The sample comprised CD8+ T cells sorted from blood. These receptors were taken from a woman aged 18-29 years in good health. CDR3s include the opening cysteine and the closing phenylalanine or tryptophan. The D gene is left open where the match is weak. Size tells how often a clone was seen (once, few, many) or the class of an expanded clone, and some rows leave it out.

>TRBD2|TRBJ2-5|TRBV5-1|few
TGCGCCAGCGGCGCGCTTAGCGGGAGCATGGAGACCCAGTACTTC
CASGALSGSMETQYF
>TRBD2|TRBJ2-5|TRBV7-9|few
TGTGCCAGCAGCCCCAGGACTAGCGTGGAGACCCAGTACTTC
CASSPRTSVETQYF
>.|TRBJ2-7|TRBV4-1|.
TGCGCCAGCAGCCCGGGGACGGGGGATTCAGAGCAGTACTTC
CASSPGTGDSEQYF
>TRBD1|TRBJ2-7|TRBV6-1|few
TGTGCCAGCAGTCAGACAGGGATCAGCTACGAGCAGTACTTC
CASSQTGISYEQYF
>TRBD2|TRBJ2-2|TRBV10-1|.
TGCGCCAGCAGTGAGAGAGTAGCGGGGGCGCTGGGCACCGGGGAGCTGTTTTTT
CASSERVAGALGTGELFF
>.|TRBJ1-1|TRBV5-1|many
TGCGCCAGCAGCTTGGTTTGGATGAACACTGAAGCTTTCTTT
CASSLVWMNTEAFF
>.|TRBJ1-6|TRBV28|.
TGTGCCAGCAATGGCAGGGGTGTTTCACCCCTCCACTTT
CASNGRGVSPLHF
>.|TRBJ2-7|TRBV11-3|.
TGTGCCAGCAGCTTAGGTGGGGAACGAGTGGGTGGCTCCGAGCAGTACTTC
CASSLGGERVGGSEQYF
>.|TRBJ1-4|TRBV7-6|few
TGTGCCAGCAGCTTAGAAGGGGAAAAACTGTTTTTT
CASSLEGEKLFF
>TRBD1|TRBJ2-5|TRBV12-3/TRBV12-4|few
TGTGCCAGCAGCGGGACAGGGGAGGGTGCCCAGTACTTC
CASSGTGEGAQYF
>TRBD2|TRBJ2-3|TRBV7-9|.
TGTGCCAGCAGAGATGGGACTACTTACACGCAGTATTTT
CASRDGTTYTQYF
>.|TRBJ2-1|TRBV28|few
TGTGCCAGCAGTTTTAGTCATGAGCAGTTCTTC
CASSFSHEQFF
>TRBD1|TRBJ2-1|TRBV2|few
TGTGCCAGCAGTGAAGAGCCAGGGGGCTGGGGCAATGAGCAGTTCTTC
CASSEEPGGWGNEQFF
>.|TRBJ2-7|TRBV9|few
TGTGCCAGCAGCGTTTCCGGGACTCAGAACGAGCAGTACTTC
CASSVSGTQNEQYF
>.|TRBJ1-4|TRBV4-1|few
TGCGCCAGCAGCCTCGGCGTAGGGAGTCATAAACTGTTTTTT
CASSLGVGSHKLFF
>.|TRBJ1-2|TRBV10-2|few
TGCGCCAGCAGTGAGGAACCGTCTCCGGGTGGCTACACCTTC
CASSEEPSPGGYTF
>.|TRBJ2-3|TRBV18|.
TGTGCCAGCTCACCACAGCGGTGGGGCACAGATACGCAGTATTTT
CASSPQRWGTDTQYF
>TRBD1|TRBJ2-3|TRBV2|few
TGTGCCAGCAGTGAAGCGGAGGGACAGGGAAGAATCACAGATACGCAGTATTTT
CASSEAEGQGRITDTQYF
>.|TRBJ1-2|TRBV4-1|many
TGCGCCAGCAGCCAAGTGAAGGGTAACTATGGCTACACCTTC
CASSQVKGNYGYTF
>.|TRBJ2-5|TRBV15|.
TGTGCCACCTGTAATGGGCAGGGGCAAGAGACCCAGTACTTC
CATCNGQGQETQYF
>.|TRBJ1-5|TRBV28|once
TGTGCCAGCAGTTTTGGGCAGGAGAGACATTTT
CASSFGQERHF
>.|TRBJ2-1|TRBV28|few
TGTGCCAGCGCAAGCGGCCTCACTAATTACAATGAGCAGTTCTTC
CASASGLTNYNEQFF
>.|TRBJ1-1|TRBV11-2|.
TGTGCCAGCAGCCCAAGCGCCGGGGCGACTGAAGCTTTCTTT
CASSPSAGATEAFF
>.|TRBJ2-5|TRBV6-4|.
TGTGCCAGCAGTCCCCCGGGACTCGATGAGACCCAGTACTTC
CASSPPGLDETQYF
>.|TRBJ2-1|TRBV12-3/TRBV12-4|many
TGTGCCAGCAGAACGGCAGGGGCAACCTACAATGAGCAGTTCTTC
CASRTAGATYNEQFF
>TRBD1|TRBJ2-2|TRBV3-1|many
TGTGCCAGCAGCCCCCCACCCGGGACAGGGAACACCGGGGAGCTGTTTTTT
CASSPPPGTGNTGELFF
>.|TRBJ2-1|TRBV29-1|.
TGCAGCGTTGACAGCTATACCTCCCACAATGAGCAGTTCTTC
CSVDSYTSHNEQFF
>TRBD1|TRBJ1-1|TRBV7-8|few
TGTGCCAGCAGCTTACCGGGTACAGGGGAATTGAACACTGAAGCTTTCTTT
CASSLPGTGELNTEAFF
>TRBD2|TRBJ2-1|TRBV12-3/TRBV12-4|many
TGTGCCAGCAGTTTTGGCGGGGGGGCAAGCAATGAGCAGTTCTTC
CASSFGGGASNEQFF
>TRBD2|TRBJ2-1|TRBV7-6|few
TGTGCCAGCAGCTTAGCCCTAGCGGACCCCTACAATGAGCAGTTCTTC
CASSLALADPYNEQFF
>TRBD2|TRBJ2-3|TRBV28|few
TGTGCCAGTAATGAAGCCACCAGCGGGATCTCCACAGATACGCAGTATTTT
CASNEATSGISTDTQYF
>.|TRBJ2-1|TRBV28|.
TGTGCCAGCAGTTTATGGTCCGGGCTTCATGAGCAGTTCTTC
CASSLWSGLHEQFF
>.|TRBJ2-3|TRBV3-1|few
TGTGCCAGCAGCCAATCCCTAGATTATCCAGATACGCAGTATTTT
CASSQSLDYPDTQYF
>TRBD2|TRBJ2-7|TRBV5-6|.
TGTGCCAGCAGCCCAAGCGGGAGTGGGGAGCAGTACTTC
CASSPSGSGEQYF
>.|TRBJ2-1|TRBV2|.
TGTGCAAGAAATAGCGGTCCCCGCTCCTACAATGAGCAGTTCTTC
CARNSGPRSYNEQFF
>.|TRBJ2-1|TRBV6-1|few
TGTGCCAGCAGTGAAGCGCGGACCAGATTTAGCTCCTACAATGAGCAGTTCTTC
CASSEARTRFSSYNEQFF
>.|TRBJ2-1|TRBV20-1|.
TGCAGTGGTTCGGCTCCGGTTTCTGGAGAGCAGTTCTTC
CSGSAPVSGEQFF
>TRBD2|TRBJ2-7|TRBV20-1|.
TGCAGTGCTAGAGTCCCAGATAGCGGGAGGCCCTACGAGCAGTACTTC
CSARVPDSGRPYEQYF
>.|TRBJ2-7|TRBV10-3|few
TGTGCCATCAGCCCCGCGGGCTACGAGCAGTACTTC
CAISPAGYEQYF
>.|TRBJ1-2|TRBV5-1|few
TGCGCCAGCACTCTCACCGGGAAAGACTACACCTTC
CASTLTGKDYTF
>.|TRBJ2-7|TRBV5-1|few
TGCGCCAGCAGCTTGCCTACAGGGTTGGACGAGCAGTACTTC
CASSLPTGLDEQYF
>.|TRBJ2-3|TRBV20-1|.
TGCAGTGCTAGAGATCGGTGGGCAGGGGGCACAGATACGCAGTATTTT
CSARDRWAGGTDTQYF
>TRBD2|TRBJ2-3|TRBV28|few
TGTGCCAGCGGACGACTAGCGGGGGACACAGATACGCAGTATTTT
CASGRLAGDTDTQYF
>.|TRBJ1-6|TRBV20-1|few
TGCAGTGCTAGGGTCCGTACGAGCTCCTATAATTCACCCCTCCACTTT
CSARVRTSSYNSPLHF
>TRBD1|TRBJ2-7|TRBV20-1|few
TGCAGTGCTAACCGGGACAGTTCCTACGAGCAGTACTTC
CSANRDSSYEQYF
>TRBD2|TRBJ2-1|TRBV12-3/TRBV12-4|few
TGTGCCAGCAGCCTCACAGGACTAGCGGAGCAGTTCTTC
CASSLTGLAEQFF
>.|TRBJ2-5|TRBV13|few
TGTGCCAGCAGCTTACGGCCGGGACCCCTTCCAGAGACCCAGTACTTC
CASSLRPGPLPETQYF
>TRBD2|TRBJ2-2|TRBV29-1|many
TGCAGCGAGCTAGCGGGGAACGGGGAGCTGTTTTTT
CSELAGNGELFF
>.|TRBJ2-1|TRBV15|few
TGTGCCACCAGCAGTTACACAGACAATGAGCAGTTCTTC
CATSSYTDNEQFF
>TRBD2|TRBJ2-1|TRBV4-1|few
TGCGCCAGCAGCCAAGAACCGACTAGCGGGAAGAAGAACAATGAGCAGTTCTTC
CASSQEPTSGKKNNEQFF
>.|TRBJ2-1|TRBV6-1|.
TGTGCCAGCAGTAGGAGCGGAGGGTTCTACAATGAGCAGTTCTTC
CASSRSGGFYNEQFF
>.|TRBJ2-1|TRBV15|.
TGTGCCACCAGCAGAGGACCCCCCAGCTCCTACAATGAGCAGTTCTTC
CATSRGPPSSYNEQFF
>TRBD1|TRBJ1-1|TRBV6-7|many
TGTGCCAGCAGTCACAGACCAGACAGGGGGCACACTGAAGCTTTCTTT
CASSHRPDRGHTEAFF
>.|TRBJ2-1|TRBV20-1|.
TGCAGTGCTAGTTTTGCTAATTCCTACAATGAGCAGTTCTTC
CSASFANSYNEQFF